This record covers a single T cell receptor beta chain. The record originates from a study of early stage breast cancer tumors. The CDR3 consists of 14 residues. Trimming stripped 6 bases from V and 6 bases from J, with 15 bases between. The germline gives CDR1 LNHDA, CDR2 SQIVND (reference sequence). The table came from immunoSEQ multiplex PCR; TCRdb's copy has only in-frame clones and leaves some out. Of approximately 7,000 clones in the sample, over 50% were seen once. The V and J genes are TRBV19 and TRBJ2-1; no reliable D call. The TCR sequence derives from a person aged 45-65 years with breast cancer. Sequencing was done on a sample of normal breast tissue next to the tumor. CDR3 sequence reads: CASRPDLGINEQFF. CDR3 coding DNA: TGTGCCAGTAGACCTGATCTGGGAATCAATGAGCAGTTCTTC. The full variable domain, its missing parts supplied by reference TRBV19 and TRBJ2-1, is DGGITQSPKYLFRKEGQNVTLSCEQNLNHDAMYWYRQDPGQGLRLIYYSQIVNDFQKGDIAEGYSVSREKKESFPLTVTSAQKNPTAFYLCASRPDLGINEQFFGPGTRLTVL.